Each of the 26 T cell receptor beta chains below was sequenced from the same sample in a study of T cells in Graves' hyperthyroidism and ophthalmopathy. The TCR beta CDR3 regions underwent amplification using RNA transcripts as the source. A set of HTBI primers served as the primers for a first-round RT-PCR of the TCR CDR3. TCRdb recomputed calls from the multiplex PCR reads with MiXCR, one row per CDR3 protein. The data hold more than 300,000 distinct CDR3 sequences, with roughly a sixth observed a single time. Material for sequencing was blood. These receptors were obtained from a woman in her 30s with Graves' hyperthyroidism that later progressed to Graves' ophthalmopathy.

This clonotype was seen at least ten times. V usage is TRBV12-3 or TRBV12-4 and J usage is TRBJ2-7; 7 bases match TRBD1. CDR3 length equals 15 residues. The trim removed 3 bases at V and 3 bases at J, leaving 8 bases unmatched. This chain's CDR3 is CASSLEDRPFYEQYF. The CDR3 DNA is TGTGCCAGCAGTTTGGAGGACAGGCCCTTCTACGAGCAGTACTTC.

This clonotype was found many times. The J gene is TRBJ1-1, the V gene TRBV11-2; the D is unclear. Trimming pared 0 bases from V and 4 bases from J, leaving 9 bases between. Germline CDR1 SGHAT, CDR2 FQNNGV. The CDR3 spans 14 residues. CDR3 in DNA: TGTGCCAGCAGCTTAGACGGGTTGGTCACTGAAGCTTTCTTT. This encodes CASSLDGLVTEAFF.

V gene TRBV27 combines with J gene TRBJ2-7; D call uncertain. Germline values: CDR1 MNHEY, CDR2 SMNVEV (reference sequence). This CDR3 has 13 amino acids. V lost 3 bases and J 2 bases, leaving 8 bases between the germline ends. The CDR3 DNA sequence: TGTGCCAGCAGTTTCGGCAACACCTACGAGCAGTACTTC. It translates to CASSFGNTYEQYF.

This clonotype came up many times. This chain joins TRBV28 and TRBJ2-1; 8 bases map to TRBD2. The CDR3 covers 12 residues. Per the germline V gene, CDR1 is MDHEN and CDR2 is SYDVKM. Trimming removed 5 bases from V and 12 bases from J; junction bases left unmatched: 6. The CDR3 DNA sequence: TGTGCCAGCAGTGCGAAGACTAGCGTGCAGTTCTTC. As protein: CASSAKTSVQFF.

This rearrangement joins TRBV2 to TRBJ2-1; 8 positions agree with TRBD2. The CDR3 covers 12 residues. Germline V CDR1 and CDR2: SNHLY, FYNNEI. This chain's CDR3 is CATQLADNEQFF. The CDR3 bases are TGTGCTACCCAACTAGCGGACAATGAGCAGTTCTTC.

This rearrangement joins TRBV24-1 to TRBJ2-4, with D uncertain. CDR3 size: 15 residues. V was trimmed by 2 bases and J by 3 bases, leaving 10 bases between them. Germline V lookup: CDR1 KGHDR, CDR2 SFDVKD. The CDR3 DNA follows: TGTGCCACCAGTGATTCATGGGAAGACAAAAACATTCAGTACTTC. It is translated as CATSDSWEDKNIQYF.

This clonotype was found many times. The V gene is TRBV27, the J gene TRBJ2-7; D may be TRBD1 or TRBD2 (9 bases each). Trimming cost V 5 bases and J 5 bases, with 25 bases left between them. The CDR3 loop spans 17 amino acids. From germline, CDR1 is MNHEY and CDR2 SMNVEV (reference sequence). Written as DNA, the CDR3 is TGTGCCAGCAGTCCCCAGGGACAGGGACTAGCTACCCACGAGCAGTACTTC. This encodes CASSPQGQGLATHEQYF.

V gene TRBV11-3 combines with J gene TRBJ1-1, with no clear D. V was shortened by 5 bases and J by 0 bases, with 7 bases between the two germline ends. Germline V CDR1 and CDR2: SGHNT, YENEEA. The CDR3 runs to 13 residues. The CDR3 coding sequence is TGTGCCAGCAGCACACAGCTGAACACTGAAGCTTTCTTT. Protein product: CASSTQLNTEAFF.

This clonotype was seen many times. In nucleotides, the CDR3 is TGTGCCAGCAGCTTTAACAGGTGGGATTACAATGAGCAGTTCTTC. Amino acids: CASSFNRWDYNEQFF. The chain is built from TRBV11-2 and TRBJ2-1; TRBD1 might be the D (5 bases). Trimming took off 3 bases at V and 4 bases at J, with 13 bases between the two ends. Germline loops: CDR1 SGHAT, CDR2 FQNNGV. The CDR3 is made up of 15 amino acids.

This clonotype was detected ten times or more. The rearrangement joins TRBV15 to TRBJ1-2; D remains ambiguous. In germline, CDR1 is LNHNV, CDR2 YYDKDF (reference sequence). This CDR3 has 15 residues. V gave up 0 bases and J gave up 3 bases, with 11 bases separating them. Here the CDR3 DNA reads TGTGCCACCAGCAGAGATCCGGACTCCCACTATGGCTACACCTTC. Its protein is CATSRDPDSHYGYTF.

This chain uses TRBV6-1 with TRBJ2-2; D may correspond to TRBD1 or TRBD2 (5 bases each). The CDR3 spans 14 residues. The germline V gene encodes CDR1 MNHNS and CDR2 SASEGT. V was cut by 7 bases and J by 4 bases, with 13 bases left in between. The CDR3 here is CASTPGPGTGELFF. The CDR3 nucleotides are TGTGCCAGCACCCCGGGACCCGGCACCGGGGAGCTGTTTTTT.

The sample holds many counts of this clonotype. This CDR3 is CASSELGQSYGYTF. Here the CDR3 DNA reads TGTGCCAGCAGTGAACTGGGACAGTCGTATGGCTACACCTTC. V gene TRBV2 combines with J gene TRBJ1-2, with 7 bases fitting TRBD1. The V segment lost 2 bases and the J segment 5 bases; nucleotides outside the gene matches: 5. The CDR3 length is 14 residues. From germline, CDR1 is SNHLY and CDR2 FYNNEI.

The sample holds many counts of this clonotype. For the CDR3, the DNA is TGTGCCAGCAGTGTTGTCAGGGGGAAGTCACCCCTCCACTTT. This gives the protein CASSVVRGKSPLHF. V usage is TRBV2 and J usage is TRBJ1-6, with 7 bases lining up with TRBD1. From germline, CDR1 is SNHLY and CDR2 FYNNEI. The CDR3 totals 14 residues. V gave up 4 bases and J gave up 10 bases; unmatched junction bases: 7.

This chain uses TRBV7-9 with TRBJ2-1, with 8 bases identical to TRBD1. This CDR3 is built from 16 residues. Losses at the gene ends were 5 bases for V and 2 bases for J; bases not matched to a gene: 8. The germline V gene has CDR1 SEHNR and CDR2 FQNEAQ (reference sequence). The CDR3 bases are TGTGCCAGCAGCCTAGACAGGGGCCTAACCTACAATGAGCAGTTCTTC. Amino acids: CASSLDRGLTYNEQFF.

This clonotype occurred many times. The rearrangement joins TRBV12-3 or TRBV12-4 to TRBJ2-1, with TRBD2 identical over 7 bases. The V gene end was trimmed by 3 bases and the J gene end by 7 bases; junction bases not matched to a gene: 15. This CDR3 spans 17 amino acids. The CDR3: CASSLRGGRELKNEQFF. CDR3 nucleotide sequence: TGTGCCAGCAGTTTGCGTGGAGGGCGGGAGTTAAAGAATGAGCAGTTCTTC.

Comments on this clonotype: This clone may be a read error of a much larger clone one base away. The chain joins TRBV6-2 or TRBV6-3 to TRBJ1-5; D may be TRBD1 (6 bases). The CDR3 has 14 amino acids. From germline, CDR1 is MNHEY and CDR2 SVGEGT. The CDR3 nucleotides read TGTGGCAGCAGTGACAGGACTAAGGGTCAGCCCCAGCATTTT. Translating gives CGSSDRTKGQPQHF.

This clonotype has a handful of counts. The chain employs TRBV19 and TRBJ2-2, with a tentative D call TRBD2 (5 bases). V was clipped by 4 bases and J by 2 bases, with 8 bases between them. In germline, CDR1 is LNHDA, CDR2 SQIVND (reference sequence). The CDR3 contains 14 residues. The CDR3: CASSNRGNTGELFF. The CDR3 nucleotides are TGTGCCAGTAGTAACCGGGGAAACACCGGGGAGCTGTTTTTT.

This clonotype was found many times. CDR3 sequence (DNA): TGTGCCAGCAGCTCGTCTAGGGGGGATCGGTCCTACGAGCAGTACTTC. Translating it yields CASSSSRGDRSYEQYF. The chain combines TRBV7-2 with TRBJ2-7, with D possibly being TRBD1 or TRBD2 (6 bases each). CDR3 length: 16 amino acids. CDR1 and CDR2 from the germline V gene are SGHTA and FQGNSA. With 4 bases removed from V and 1 base from J, the gap between germline ends came to 17 bases.

This clonotype has more than one count but fewer than ten. This chain joins TRBV28 and TRBJ2-4, with D uncertain. CDR3 length: 15 amino acids. V was pared by 4 bases and J by 0 bases, with 10 bases between. Germline V CDR1 and CDR2: MDHEN, SYDVKM. The CDR3 DNA is TGTGCCAGCAGTTCTACGGGCAGAGCCAAAAACATTCAGTACTTC. Protein product: CASSSTGRAKNIQYF.

This clonotype has a count of ten or more. The CDR3 protein is CASSPGTLTEAFF. CDR3 in DNA: TGTGCCAGCAGTCCAGGGACGCTCACTGAAGCTTTCTTT. This chain links TRBV27 with TRBJ1-1; possible D gene TRBD1, 5 bases. V lost 5 bases and J 4 bases, leaving 11 bases between the germline ends. The CDR3 has 13 amino acids. The V gene's germline CDR1 is MNHEY and CDR2 SMNVEV (reference sequence).

This clonotype was detected only a few times. The CDR3 does not end in the conserved phenylalanine or tryptophan, so this is likely a read error. DNA for the CDR3: TGCGCCAGCAGCCCCGGTGACAAGCAAGAGACCCAGTACCTC. Translating it yields CASSPGDKQETQYL. The J gene is TRBJ2-5, the V gene TRBV5-1, with no clear D. The V end was cut by 4 bases, the J end by 2 bases, with 12 bases between. Germline V lookup: CDR1 SGHRS, CDR2 YFSETQ. This CDR3 region has 14 residues.

This clonotype occurred once. This sequence joins TRBV11-2 and TRBJ2-2; perhaps D is TRBD1 or TRBD2 (6 bases each). The V end lost 5 bases, the J end lost 1 base, and 14 bases lay between the germline ends. This CDR3 comprises 16 residues. In germline, CDR1 is SGHAT, CDR2 FQNNGV. The CDR3 sequence: CASSQVGGLNTGELFF. In DNA form, the CDR3 reads TGTGCCAGCAGCCAAGTCGGGGGCCTGAACACCGGGGAGCTGTTTTTT.

This clonotype was counted many times. The chain links TRBV28 to TRBJ2-7, with D possibly matching TRBD2 (5 bases). The CDR3 is 13 amino acids. From germline, CDR1 is MDHEN and CDR2 SYDVKM. V was trimmed by 6 bases and J by 5 bases, leaving 14 bases between them. CDR3 DNA sequence: TGTGCCAGCAGCTCCCACGAGGGCGACGAGCAGTACTTC. Its translation is CASSSHEGDEQYF.

The sample holds many counts of this clonotype. The J gene is TRBJ1-4, the V gene TRBV7-2; a possible D gene is TRBD1 (5 bases). The CDR3 is 14 amino acids. Trimming took off 2 bases at V and 8 bases at J, with 12 bases between the two ends. Looked up from germline, CDR1 is SGHTA and CDR2 is FQGNSA. CDR3 region: CASSLFPGDEKLFF. The CDR3 nucleotides are TGTGCCAGCAGCTTATTTCCGGGGGACGAAAAACTGTTTTTT. The complete variable domain, with remaining parts taken from reference TRBV7-2 and TRBJ1-4, reads GAGVSQSPSNKVTEKGKDVELRCDPISGHTALYWYRQSLGQGLEFLIYFQGNSAPDKSGLPSDRFSAERTGGSVSTLTIQRTQQEDSAVYLCASSLFPGDEKLFFGSGTQLSVL.

V usage is TRBV14 and J usage is TRBJ1-2; D not resolved. CDR1 is SGHDN, CDR2 FVKESK, per germline. The CDR3 spans 14 residues. V was clipped by 5 bases and J by 9 bases, with 19 bases between them. Here the CDR3 reads CASSFTPDGRSYTF. CDR3 DNA: TGTGCCAGCAGCTTCACGCCCGATGGAAGGAGCTACACCTTC. Full variable domain (missing parts from reference TRBV14 and TRBJ1-2): EAGVTQFPSHSVIEKGQTVTLRCDPISGHDNLYWYRRVMGKEIKFLLHFVKESKQDESGMPNNRFLAERTGGTYSTLKVQPAELEDSGVYFCASSFTPDGRSYTFGSGTRLTVV.

V and J are TRBV3-1 and TRBJ1-6, with D uncertain. V lost 1 base and J lost 11, with 18 bases in between. Germline V gives CDR1 LGHDT, CDR2 YNNKEL (reference sequence). The CDR3 consists of 16 residues. The DNA for the CDR3 is TGTGCCAGCAGCCAAGCGCGGGTACGCTTTGTAACACCCCTCCACTTT. Amino acid sequence: CASSQARVRFVTPLHF.